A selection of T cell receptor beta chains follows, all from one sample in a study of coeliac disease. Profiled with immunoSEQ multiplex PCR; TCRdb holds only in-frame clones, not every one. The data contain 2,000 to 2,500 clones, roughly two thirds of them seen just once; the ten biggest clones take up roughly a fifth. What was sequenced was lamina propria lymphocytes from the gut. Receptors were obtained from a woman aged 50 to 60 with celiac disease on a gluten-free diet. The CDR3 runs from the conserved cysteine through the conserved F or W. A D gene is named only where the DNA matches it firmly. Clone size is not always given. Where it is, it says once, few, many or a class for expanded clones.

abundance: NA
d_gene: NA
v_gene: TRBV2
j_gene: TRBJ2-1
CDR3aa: CASKSGTERQFF
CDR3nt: TGTGCCAGCAAGTCAGGGACTGAACGGCAGTTCTTC

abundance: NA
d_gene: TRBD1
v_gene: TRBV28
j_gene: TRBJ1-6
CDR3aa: CASSLKGQGSFNSPLHF
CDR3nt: TGTGCCAGCAGTTTAAAGGGACAGGGTTCATTCAATTCACCCCTCCACTTT

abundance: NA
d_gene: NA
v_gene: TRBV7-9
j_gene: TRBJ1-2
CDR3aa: CASSFVTRGGYGYTF
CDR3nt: TGTGCCAGCAGCTTTGTAACCAGGGGTGGCTATGGCTACACCTTC

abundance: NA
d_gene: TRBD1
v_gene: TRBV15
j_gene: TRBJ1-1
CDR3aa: CATSRGDRGLGGAAFF
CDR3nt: TGTGCCACCAGCAGAGGCGACAGGGGGCTCGGGGGAGCAGCTTTCTTT

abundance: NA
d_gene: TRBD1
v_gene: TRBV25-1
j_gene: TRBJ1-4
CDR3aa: CASSEGQGGEKLFF
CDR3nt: TGTGCCAGCAGTGAAGGACAGGGGGGTGAAAAACTGTTTTTT

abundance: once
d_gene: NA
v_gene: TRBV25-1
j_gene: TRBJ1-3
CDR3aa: CASSDSGSMGNTIYF
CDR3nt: TGTGCCAGCAGTGATTCGGGGAGCATGGGAAACACCATATATTTT

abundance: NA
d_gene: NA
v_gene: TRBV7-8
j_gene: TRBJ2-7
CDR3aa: CASSFWLVVRGVIPIEQYF
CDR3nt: TGTGCCAGCAGCTTTTGGCTCGTCGTTCGGGGAGTTATACCGATAGAGCAGTACTTC

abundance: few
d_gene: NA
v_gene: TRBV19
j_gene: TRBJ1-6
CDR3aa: CASSMIAASSPLHF
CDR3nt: TGTGCCAGTTCGATGATAGCAGCCTCCTCACCCCTCCACTTT

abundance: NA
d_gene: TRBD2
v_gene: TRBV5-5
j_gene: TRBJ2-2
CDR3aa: CASSFNPGGMNTGELFF
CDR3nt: TGTGCCAGCAGCTTCAATCCCGGGGGGATGAACACCGGGGAGCTGTTTTTT

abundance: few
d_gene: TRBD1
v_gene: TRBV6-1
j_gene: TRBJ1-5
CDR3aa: CASNGQGFNQPQHF
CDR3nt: TGTGCCAGCAATGGACAGGGATTCAATCAGCCCCAGCATTTT